The sequence of this T cell receptor (beta chain) was determined in a study of T-cell memory formation after mild COVID-19. The study's findings and limits: Clones shrinking between day 15 and 85 showed a balanced CD4/CD8 split, and those that grew later tilted toward CD4+. CD4+ clones that contracted lay mainly in CM and EM; CD8+ ones lay in EMRA.

TCRdb re-called the 5' RACE reads through MiXCR, storing one row per CDR3 protein. Of 200,000 to 250,000 distinct CDR3 sequences in the sample, approximately 9% were seen once. To note about this clonotype: Its antigen is not known.

CDR1 is MNHEY, CDR2 SVGAGI, per germline. The CDR3 runs to 16 residues. V lost 0 bases to trimming and J lost 3 bases; unmatched junction nucleotides: 5. The chain recombines TRBV6-5 with TRBJ2-7; 10 nucleotides line up with TRBD2. The sequencing sample was made of PBMCs or a T cell subset sorted from them (not recorded which). The TCR comes from a man younger than 35 who had mild COVID-19 (a few samples of this study predate the infection). Cell type and time point are not known. The CDR3 sequence: CASSYSLAGAFYEQYF. The CDR3 DNA reads TGTGCCAGCAGTTACTCTCTAGCGGGGGCCTTCTACGAGCAGTACTTC.